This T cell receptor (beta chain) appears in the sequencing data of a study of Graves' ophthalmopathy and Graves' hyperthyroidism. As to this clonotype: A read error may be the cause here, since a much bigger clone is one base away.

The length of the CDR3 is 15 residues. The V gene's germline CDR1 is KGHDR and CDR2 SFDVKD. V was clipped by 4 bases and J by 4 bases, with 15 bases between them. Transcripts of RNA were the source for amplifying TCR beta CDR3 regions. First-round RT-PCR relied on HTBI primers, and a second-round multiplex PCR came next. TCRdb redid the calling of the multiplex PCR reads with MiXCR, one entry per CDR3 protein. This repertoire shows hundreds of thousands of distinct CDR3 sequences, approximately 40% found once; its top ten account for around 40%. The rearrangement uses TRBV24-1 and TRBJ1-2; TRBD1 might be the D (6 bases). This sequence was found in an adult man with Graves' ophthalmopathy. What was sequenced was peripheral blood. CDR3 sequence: CATSDAQGPFYGYTF. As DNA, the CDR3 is TGTGCCACCAGTGACGCACAGGGCCCCTTCTATGGCTACACCTTC.